A single sample is the source of the 16 T cell receptor beta chains below, sequenced in a study of radiotherapy plus CTLA-4 blockade in lung cancer. Produced via immunoSEQ multiplex PCR; TCRdb's table is partial and in-frame only. The data show over a thousand clones, about nine tenths seen once. This specimen consisted of tumor tissue, obtained from a patient treated with radiotherapy plus ipilimumab. The receptors shown here come from a human donor with non-small cell lung cancer who had a complete response to radiotherapy plus ipilimumab.

The chain joins TRBV28 to TRBJ2-7; no definite D call. From germline, CDR1 is MDHEN and CDR2 SYDVKM. The V and J ends lost 3 bases and 7 bases respectively, with 10 bases between them. The CDR3 extends over 12 amino acids. CDR3 residues: CASSLGSGEQYV. CDR3 nucleotide sequence: TGTGCCAGCAGTTTGGGCTCGGGTGAGCAGTACGTC.

This chain joins TRBV25-1 and TRBJ1-1; D unresolved. The CDR3 loop spans 13 amino acids. The V end was cut by 3 bases, the J end by 6 bases, with 11 bases between. Germline values: CDR1 MGHDK, CDR2 SYGVNS. CDR3: CASSDPGWPEAFF. CDR3 DNA sequence: TGTGCCAGCAGTGATCCCGGGTGGCCTGAAGCTTTCTTT.

This clone appeared once. The rearrangement joins TRBV6-6 to TRBJ2-7; D is unresolved. CDR1 is MNHNY and CDR2 is SVGAGI in the germline V gene (reference sequence). Deletions cut 5 bases from V and 6 bases from J, with 8 bases between. CDR3 length equals 11 residues. The CDR3 here is CASSTTLEQYF. The CDR3 DNA reads as TGTGCCAGCAGTACCACTCTCGAGCAGTACTTC.

The chain employs TRBV5-1 and TRBJ2-5; D is tentatively TRBD1 or TRBD2 (6 bases each). Near its end, the DNA agrees better with TRBJ2-7, so the J call may be wrong. CDR3 size: 16 residues. Looked up from germline, CDR1 is SGHRS and CDR2 is YFSETQ. The CDR3: CASSLSTGAVVYEQYF. The CDR3 nucleotides read TGCGCCAGCAGCTTGTCGACGGGGGCTGTAGTGTACGAGCAGTACTTC.

V usage is TRBV11-2 and J usage is TRBJ2-3; D is uncertain. Germline V gene data show CDR1 as SGHAT and CDR2 as FQNNGV. CDR3 length equals 14 residues. V was cut by 7 bases and J by 2 bases, with 13 bases left in between. The CDR3 sequence: CASTTLGYTDTQYF. As DNA, the CDR3 is TGTGCCAGCACTACTTTGGGGTACACAGATACGCAGTATTTT.

The chain uses TRBV18 and TRBJ2-5, with TRBD1 matching 9 bases. This CDR3 spans 16 amino acids. CDR1 and CDR2 from the germline V gene are KGHSH and LQKENI. Trimming took 3 bases from V and 1 from J; bases not matched to a gene: 6. This CDR3 reads CASSPWDRDLQETQYF. The CDR3 DNA sequence: TGTGCCAGCTCACCCTGGGACAGGGACCTCCAAGAGACCCAGTACTTC.

The genes are TRBV9 and TRBJ2-7; D may be TRBD1 or TRBD2 (5 bases each). The CDR3 sequence is 14 residues long. V was clipped by 4 bases and J by 1 base, with 12 bases between them. CDR1 and CDR2 (germline): SGDLS, YYNGEE. CDR3 residues: CASSPGQSSYEQYF. The CDR3 DNA sequence: TGTGCCAGCAGCCCGGGGCAGTCGTCCTACGAGCAGTACTTC.

This clone appeared once. The CDR3 reads CASSQDPGQGAYEQYF. CDR3 DNA: TGCGCCAGCAGCCAAGATCCGGGACAGGGGGCTTACGAGCAGTACTTC. This chain joins TRBV4-3 and TRBJ2-7; the match to TRBD1 covers 12 bases. The germline V gene encodes CDR1 LGHNA and CDR2 YSLEER. CDR3 length equals 16 residues. V was pared by 0 bases and J by 4 bases, with 4 bases of the junction left unmatched.

In its sample, this clone was seen once. One junction end does not reproduce the germline sequence, and a read error may be involved. The V call is TRBV7-7, the J call TRBJ2-5; weak D call: TRBD1 (7 bases). Per germline, CDR1 SSHAT and CDR2 FNYEAQ (reference sequence). The CDR3 sequence is 14 residues long. The CDR3 region is CASSASSGGKTQYF. As DNA, the CDR3 is TGTGCTAGCAGCGCGAGTTCAGGGGGGAAGACCCAGTACTTC.

The chain is built from TRBV7-6 and TRBJ1-1; D gene uncertain. Per germline, CDR1 SGHVS and CDR2 FNYEAQ. V gave up 0 bases and J gave up 1 base, with 3 bases separating them. The CDR3 has 13 residues. The CDR3: CASSLAWNTEAFF. As DNA, the CDR3 is TGTGCCAGCAGCTTAGCTTGGAACACTGAAGCTTTCTTT.

This clone turned up a few times. V usage is TRBV6-1 and J usage is TRBJ2-7; either TRBD1 or TRBD2 may supply D (7 bases each). The V end lost 0 bases, the J end lost 2 bases, and 11 bases lay between the germline ends. The germline CDR1 and CDR2 sequences are MNHNS and SASEGT. CDR3 size: 15 residues. The CDR3 loop reads CASSEAPGGAYEQYV. The DNA for the CDR3 is TGTGCCAGCAGTGAAGCGCCAGGGGGGGCCTACGAGCAGTACGTC.

V is TRBV6-6 and J is TRBJ1-1, with TRBD1 as a possible D gene (6 bases). The CDR3 runs to 14 residues. The ends were cut back, 4 bases at V and 6 bases at J, with 15 bases in the middle. Germline values: CDR1 MNHNY, CDR2 SVGAGI (reference sequence). The CDR3 region is CASSFPGGAAEAFF. CDR3 nucleotide sequence: TGTGCCAGCAGTTTTCCGGGGGGCGCGGCTGAAGCTTTCTTT.

The chain employs TRBV28 and TRBJ2-6, with D hard to call. Germline V gene data show CDR1 as MDHEN and CDR2 as SYDVKM. The ends were cut back, 7 bases at V and 0 bases at J, with 10 bases in the middle. The CDR3 loop spans 15 amino acids. This CDR3 reads CASMAGVSGANVLTF. DNA for the CDR3: TGTGCCAGCATGGCCGGAGTCTCTGGGGCCAACGTCCTGACTTTC.

The V gene is TRBV6-6, the J gene TRBJ1-2; 8 bases are a match to TRBD1. The V gene end was trimmed by 7 bases and the J gene end by 6 bases; junction bases not matched to a gene: 7. The CDR3 length is 13 residues. Germline-derived CDR1 and CDR2 are MNHNY and SVGAGI (reference sequence). CDR3 nucleotides: TGTGCCAGCATCCTGGACAGGGCAAATGGCTACACCTTC. This codes for CASILDRANGYTF.

The chain recombines TRBV19 with TRBJ1-5; possibly TRBD1 for D (6 bases). The CDR3 covers 15 residues. The V end was cut by 4 bases, the J end by 7 bases, with 17 bases between. In germline, CDR1 is LNHDA, CDR2 SQIVND (reference sequence). The CDR3 coding sequence is TGTGCCAGTAGTACTACACGGGGGCCAACGCAGCCCCAGCATTTT. It yields the protein CASSTTRGPTQPQHF.

V is TRBV27 and J is TRBJ1-5; D is perhaps TRBD1 (5 bases). Germline loops: CDR1 MNHEY, CDR2 SMNVEV (reference sequence). The CDR3 length is 14 residues. V lost 6 bases, J lost 4 bases, and 13 bases lay in between. CDR3 amino acids: CASSNPGINQPQHF. The CDR3 nucleotides are TGTGCCAGCAGCAATCCAGGGATTAATCAGCCCCAGCATTTT.